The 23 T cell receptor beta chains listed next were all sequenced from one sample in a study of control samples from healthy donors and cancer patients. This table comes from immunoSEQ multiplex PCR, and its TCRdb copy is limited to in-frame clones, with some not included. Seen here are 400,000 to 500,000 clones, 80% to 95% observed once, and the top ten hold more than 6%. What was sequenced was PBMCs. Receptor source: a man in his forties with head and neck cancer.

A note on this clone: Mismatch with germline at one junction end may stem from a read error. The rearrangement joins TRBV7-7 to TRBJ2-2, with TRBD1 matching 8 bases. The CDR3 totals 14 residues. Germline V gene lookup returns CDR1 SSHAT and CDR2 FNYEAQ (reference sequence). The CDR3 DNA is TGTGCTAGCAGCTTAAGGACAGGGCCCGGGGAGCTGTTTTTT. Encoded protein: CASSLRTGPGELFF.

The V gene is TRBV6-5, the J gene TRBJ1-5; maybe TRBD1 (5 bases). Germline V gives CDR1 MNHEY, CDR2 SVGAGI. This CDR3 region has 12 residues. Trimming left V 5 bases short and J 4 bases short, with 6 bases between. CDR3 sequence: CASSQGNQPQHF. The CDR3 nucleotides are TGTGCCAGCAGTCAGGGAAATCAGCCCCAGCATTTT.

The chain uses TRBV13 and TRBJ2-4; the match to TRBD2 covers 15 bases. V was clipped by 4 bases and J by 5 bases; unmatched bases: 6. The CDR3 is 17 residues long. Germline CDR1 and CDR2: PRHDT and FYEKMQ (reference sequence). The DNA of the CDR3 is TGTGCCAGCAGCTCCAGGACTAGCGGGGGGGCCCAAAACATTCAGTACTTC. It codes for CASSSRTSGGAQNIQYF.

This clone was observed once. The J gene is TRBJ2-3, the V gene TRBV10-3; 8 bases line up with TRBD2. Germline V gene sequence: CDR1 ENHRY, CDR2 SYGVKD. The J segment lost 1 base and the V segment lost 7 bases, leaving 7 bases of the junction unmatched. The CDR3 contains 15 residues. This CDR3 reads CAIKAGEGRTDTQYF. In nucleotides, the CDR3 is TGTGCCATCAAAGCGGGAGAGGGACGCACAGATACGCAGTATTTT.

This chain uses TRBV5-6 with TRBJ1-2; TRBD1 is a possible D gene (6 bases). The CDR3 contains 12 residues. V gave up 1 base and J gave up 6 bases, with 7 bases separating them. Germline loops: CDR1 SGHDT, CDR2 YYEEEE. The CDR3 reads CASSLTGHGYTF. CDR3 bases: TGTGCCAGCAGCTTGACAGGGCATGGCTACACCTTC. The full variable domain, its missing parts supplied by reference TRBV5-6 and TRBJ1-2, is DAGVTQSPTHLIKTRGQQVTLRCSPKSGHDTVSWYQQALGQGPQFIFQYYEEEERQRGNFPDRFSGHQFPNYSSELNVNALLLGDSALYLCASSLTGHGYTFGSGTRLTVV.

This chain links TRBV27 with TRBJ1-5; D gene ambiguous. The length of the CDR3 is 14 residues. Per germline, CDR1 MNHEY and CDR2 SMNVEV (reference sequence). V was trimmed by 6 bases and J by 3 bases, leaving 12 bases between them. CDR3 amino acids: CASSPGSVNQPQHF. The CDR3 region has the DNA TGTGCCAGCAGCCCCGGGTCTGTCAATCAGCCCCAGCATTTT.

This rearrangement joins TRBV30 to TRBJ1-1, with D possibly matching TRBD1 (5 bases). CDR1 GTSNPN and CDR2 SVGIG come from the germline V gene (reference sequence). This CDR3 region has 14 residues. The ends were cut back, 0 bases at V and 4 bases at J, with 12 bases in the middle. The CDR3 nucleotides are TGTGCCTGGAGTGTATGGGGGGGAGTCACTGAAGCTTTCTTT. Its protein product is CAWSVWGGVTEAFF.

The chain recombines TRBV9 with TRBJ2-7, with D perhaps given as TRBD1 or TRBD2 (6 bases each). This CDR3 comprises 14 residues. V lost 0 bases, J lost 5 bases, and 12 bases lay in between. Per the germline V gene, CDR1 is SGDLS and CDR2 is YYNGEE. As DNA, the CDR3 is TGTGCCAGCAGCGTAGAGGGGGGTGGTGACGAGCAGTACTTC. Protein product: CASSVEGGGDEQYF.

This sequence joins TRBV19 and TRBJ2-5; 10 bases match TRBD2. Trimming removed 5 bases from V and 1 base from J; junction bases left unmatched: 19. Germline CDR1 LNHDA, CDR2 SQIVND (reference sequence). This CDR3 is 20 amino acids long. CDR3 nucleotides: TGTGCCAGTAGTTCGGCGGCGGGGTCAGCGGGAGGGGGTATCCAAGAGACCCAGTACTTC. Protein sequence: CASSSAAGSAGGGIQETQYF.

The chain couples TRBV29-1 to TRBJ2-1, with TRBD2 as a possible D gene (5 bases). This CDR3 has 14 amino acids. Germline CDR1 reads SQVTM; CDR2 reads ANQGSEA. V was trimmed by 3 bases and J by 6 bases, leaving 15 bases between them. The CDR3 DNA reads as TGCAGCGTTGAGAAGAGGGCCAATACCAATGAGCAGTTCTTC. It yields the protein CSVEKRANTNEQFF.

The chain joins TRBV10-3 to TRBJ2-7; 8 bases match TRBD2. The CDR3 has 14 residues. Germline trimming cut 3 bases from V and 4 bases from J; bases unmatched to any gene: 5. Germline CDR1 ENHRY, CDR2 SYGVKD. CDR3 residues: CAISEGTSQYEQYF. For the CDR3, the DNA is TGTGCCATCAGTGAAGGGACTAGTCAGTACGAGCAGTACTTC.

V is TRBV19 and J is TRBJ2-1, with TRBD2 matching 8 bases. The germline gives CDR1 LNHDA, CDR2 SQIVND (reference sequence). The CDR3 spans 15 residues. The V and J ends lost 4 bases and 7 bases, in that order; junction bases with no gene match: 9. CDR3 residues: CASSTKAGVVNEQFF. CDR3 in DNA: TGTGCCAGTAGTACGAAAGCGGGGGTAGTAAATGAGCAGTTCTTC.

In nucleotides, the CDR3 is TGCAGCGTCTTATCTTTCGGGGACAGGGGAAATATGAACACTGAAGCTTTCTTT. The encoded protein is CSVLSFGDRGNMNTEAFF. The rearrangement links TRBV29-1 to TRBJ1-1; TRBD1 matches at 10 bases. V gave up 6 bases and J gave up 0 bases; unmatched junction bases: 16. This CDR3 is 18 amino acids long. Germline CDR1 is SQVTM and CDR2 is ANQGSEA.

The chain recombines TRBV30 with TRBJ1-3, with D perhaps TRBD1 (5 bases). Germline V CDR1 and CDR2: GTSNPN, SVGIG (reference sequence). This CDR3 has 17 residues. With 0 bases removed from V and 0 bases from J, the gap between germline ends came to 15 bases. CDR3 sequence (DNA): TGTGCCTGGAGTGTTCGACGGGGCGGCCTCTCTGGAAACACCATATATTTT. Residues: CAWSVRRGGLSGNTIYF.

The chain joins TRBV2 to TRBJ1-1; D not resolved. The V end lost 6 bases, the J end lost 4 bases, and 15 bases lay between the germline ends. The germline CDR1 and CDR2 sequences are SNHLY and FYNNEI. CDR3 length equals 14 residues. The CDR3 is CASSLKSQSTEAFF. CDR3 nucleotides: TGTGCCAGCAGCCTCAAAAGCCAGAGCACTGAAGCTTTCTTT.

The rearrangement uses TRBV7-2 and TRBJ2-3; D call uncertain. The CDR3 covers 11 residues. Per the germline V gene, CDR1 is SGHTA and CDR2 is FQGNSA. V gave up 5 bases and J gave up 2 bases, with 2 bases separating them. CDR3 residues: CASSLTDTQYF. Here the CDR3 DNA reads TGTGCCAGCAGCCTCACAGATACGCAGTATTTT. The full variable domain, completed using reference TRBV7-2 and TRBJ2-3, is GAGVSQSPSNKVTEKGKDVELRCDPISGHTALYWYRQSLGQGLEFLIYFQGNSAPDKSGLPSDRFSAERTGGSVSTLTIQRTQQEDSAVYLCASSLTDTQYFGPGTRLTVL.

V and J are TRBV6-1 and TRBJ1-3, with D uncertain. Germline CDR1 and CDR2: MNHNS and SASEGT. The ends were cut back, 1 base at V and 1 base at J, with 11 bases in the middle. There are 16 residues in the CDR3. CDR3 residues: CASSEDRLGSGNTIYF. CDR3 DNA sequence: TGTGCCAGCAGTGAAGACCGACTAGGGTCTGGAAACACCATATATTTT.

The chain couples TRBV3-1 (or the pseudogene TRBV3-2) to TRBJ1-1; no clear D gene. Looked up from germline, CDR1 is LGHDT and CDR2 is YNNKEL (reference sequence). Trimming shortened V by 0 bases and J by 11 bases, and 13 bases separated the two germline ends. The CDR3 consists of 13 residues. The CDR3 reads CASSQETPGWAFF. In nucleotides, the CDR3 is TGTGCCAGCAGCCAAGAGACCCCCGGTTGGGCTTTCTTT.

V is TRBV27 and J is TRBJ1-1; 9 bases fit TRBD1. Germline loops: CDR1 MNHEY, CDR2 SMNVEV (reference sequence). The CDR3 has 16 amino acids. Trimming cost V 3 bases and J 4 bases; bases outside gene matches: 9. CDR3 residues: CASSLGPGQGATEAFF. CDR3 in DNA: TGTGCCAGCAGTTTGGGACCGGGACAGGGAGCCACTGAAGCTTTCTTT.

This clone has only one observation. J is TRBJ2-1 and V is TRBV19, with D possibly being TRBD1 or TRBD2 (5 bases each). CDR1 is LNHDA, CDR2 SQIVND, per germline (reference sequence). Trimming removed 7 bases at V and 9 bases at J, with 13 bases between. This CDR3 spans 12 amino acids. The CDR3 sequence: CASTLTGTEQFF. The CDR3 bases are TGTGCCAGTACCCTCACCGGGACTGAGCAGTTCTTC. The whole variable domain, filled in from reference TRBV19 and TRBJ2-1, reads DGGITQSPKYLFRKEGQNVTLSCEQNLNHDAMYWYRQDPGQGLRLIYYSQIVNDFQKGDIAEGYSVSREKKESFPLTVTSAQKNPTAFYLCASTLTGTEQFFGPGTRLTVL.

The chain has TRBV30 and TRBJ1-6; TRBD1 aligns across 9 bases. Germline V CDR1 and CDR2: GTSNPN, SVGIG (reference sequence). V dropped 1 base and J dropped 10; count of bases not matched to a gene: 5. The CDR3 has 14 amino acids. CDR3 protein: CAWSGTGGKSPLHF. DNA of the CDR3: TGTGCCTGGAGTGGTACAGGGGGCAAGTCACCCCTCCACTTT.

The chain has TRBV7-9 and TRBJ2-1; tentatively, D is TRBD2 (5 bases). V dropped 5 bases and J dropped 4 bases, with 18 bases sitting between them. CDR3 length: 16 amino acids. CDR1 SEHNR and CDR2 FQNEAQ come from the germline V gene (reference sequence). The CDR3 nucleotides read TGTGCCAGCAGCCCTGGCGTCGGGAACCCGTACAATGAGCAGTTCTTC. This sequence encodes CASSPGVGNPYNEQFF. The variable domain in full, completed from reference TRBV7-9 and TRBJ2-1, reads DTGVSQNPRHKITKRGQNVTFRCDPISEHNRLYWYRQTLGQGPEFLTYFQNEAQLEKSRLLSDRFSAERPKGSFSTLEIQRTEQGDSAMYLCASSPGVGNPYNEQFFGPGTRLTVL.

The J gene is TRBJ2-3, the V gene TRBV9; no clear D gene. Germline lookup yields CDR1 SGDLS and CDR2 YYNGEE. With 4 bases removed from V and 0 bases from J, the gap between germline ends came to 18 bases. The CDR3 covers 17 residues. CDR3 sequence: CASSPGFSLPSTDTQYF. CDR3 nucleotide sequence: TGTGCCAGCAGCCCCGGTTTTAGCCTCCCTAGCACAGATACGCAGTATTTT.